A few counts support the clone carrying this TCR beta chain. Its antigen is unidentified. The data belong to a study of T cell repertoires in cytomegalovirus infection. Turning to the study itself: Matching HLA type, along with CMV infection, was indicated by public TCR beta signatures.

TCRdb analysed the reads with MiXCR anew, one entry per CDR3 protein. The sample has about 400,000 distinct CDR3 sequences; less than 20% are singletons. With V trimmed by 6 bases and J by 0 bases, 15 bases remained unmatched. There are 21 residues in the CDR3. Germline V gene sequence: CDR1 ENHRY, CDR2 SYGVKD. Overall study results and limits: There were HLA-C-restricted CMV-specific TCR beta clonotypes dominating the ex vivo response.

The sample comprised PBMCs. The chain carries TRBV10-3 and TRBJ2-1, with 15 positions matching TRBD2. The sequence came from a human donor in good health (CMV status not recorded). Some clones in this sample may be carry-over from other donors' samples. CDR3 DNA sequence: TGTGCCATCAGGCGTGGGACTGGGACTAGCGGGGGGCAATTCTCCTACAATGAGCAGTTCTTC. Translating gives CAIRRGTGTSGGQFSYNEQFF.